This T cell receptor (beta chain) was recorded in a study of T cell responses to AZD1222 COVID-19 vaccine. The method was immunoSEQ multiplex PCR; TCRdb's version includes in-frame clones alone and lacks a portion of them. Here the sample spans 160,000 or so clones, about 90% being singletons. In regard to this clone: Its target is unknown.

CDR3 size: 15 residues. Germline V gene lookup returns CDR1 SGHRS and CDR2 YFSETQ. The ends lost 5 bases at V and 3 bases at J; junction bases unmatched: 10. Broader study findings: White British people made up most donors, females outnumbered males, and clonal diversity was possibly underestimated.

The V call is TRBV5-1, the J call TRBJ2-7, with TRBD2 identical over 8 bases. The sequence derives from an adult who received the AZD1222 COVID-19 vaccine. The sample here was peripheral blood, taken 28 days after the second AZD1222 dose. The CDR3 region has the DNA TGCGCCAGCAGATCTAGGAGCGGGGGTTACTACGAGCAGTACTTC. Translated, it gives CASRSRSGGYYEQYF.